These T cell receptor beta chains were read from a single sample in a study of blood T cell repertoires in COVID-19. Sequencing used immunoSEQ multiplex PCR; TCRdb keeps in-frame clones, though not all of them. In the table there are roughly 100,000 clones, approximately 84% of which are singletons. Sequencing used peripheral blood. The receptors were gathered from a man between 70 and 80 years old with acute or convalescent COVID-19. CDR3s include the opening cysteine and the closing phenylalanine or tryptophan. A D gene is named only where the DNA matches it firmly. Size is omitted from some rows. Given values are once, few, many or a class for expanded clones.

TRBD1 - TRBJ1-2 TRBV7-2 TGTGCCAGCAGCGTTGGACAGGGGACGGGCTACACCTTC CASSVGQGTGYTF
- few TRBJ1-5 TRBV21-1 TGTGCCAGCAGCAAAGTGATGGGGACAGGGGACGGGAGCAATCAGCCCCAGCATTTT CASSKVMGTGDGSNQPQHF
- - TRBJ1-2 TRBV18 TGTGCCAGCTCACCAGTGTCCGGGGAAAACTATGGCTACACCTTC CASSPVSGENYGYTF
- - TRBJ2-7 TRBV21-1 TGTGCCAGCACCGTCGAGGTTCTCCACGAGCAGTACTTC CASTVEVLHEQYF
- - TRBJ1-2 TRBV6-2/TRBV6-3 TGTGCCAGCAGTTACTCGGGCGCACTCTACACCTTC CASSYSGALYTF
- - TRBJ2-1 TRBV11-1 TGTGCCAGCAGCTTAGCGCCAGGGGCAAGCTCCTACAATGAGCAGTTCTTC CASSLAPGASSYNEQFF
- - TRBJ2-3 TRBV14 TGTGCCAGCAGCCAAGATTGGAGTTCGGCTAGCACAGATACGCAGTATTTT CASSQDWSSASTDTQYF
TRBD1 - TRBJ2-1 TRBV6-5 TGTGCCAGCAGCGATGGACAGGGATCCTACAATGAGCAGTTCTTC CASSDGQGSYNEQFF
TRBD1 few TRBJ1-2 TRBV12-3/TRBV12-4 TGTGCCAGCAGTCAACAGGGGATCTATGGCTACACCTTC CASSQQGIYGYTF
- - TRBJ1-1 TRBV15 TGTGCCACCAGCAGAGATCAGGTCCAAAACACTGAAGCTTTCTTT CATSRDQVQNTEAFF
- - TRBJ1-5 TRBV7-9 TGTGCCAGCAGCTTAGCGGAGGGGAGGAATCAGCCCCAGCATTTT CASSLAEGRNQPQHF
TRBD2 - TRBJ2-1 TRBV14 TGTGCCAGCAGCCCGAATAATCTAGCGGGAGTAAACAATGAGCAGTTCTTC CASSPNNLAGVNNEQFF
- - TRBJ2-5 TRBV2 TGTGCCGCCCGATCAGGGAACAGAGAGACCCAGTACTTC CAARSGNRETQYF
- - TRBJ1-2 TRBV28 TGTGCCAGCAGTTCATACACCTCCGGACAGCTATATGGCTACACCTTC CASSSYTSGQLYGYTF
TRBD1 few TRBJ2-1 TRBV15 TGTGCCACCAGCGGCTCCAGGGGGCACTACAATGAGCAGTTCTTC CATSGSRGHYNEQFF
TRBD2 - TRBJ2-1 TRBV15 TGTGCCACCAGCAGAGAGAGAGGGGGATCAGCCGGGAGGGATGAGCAGTTCTTC CATSRERGGSAGRDEQFF
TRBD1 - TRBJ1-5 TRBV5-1 TGCGCCAGCAGCTTGGGGGACAGGGCAGGACAGCCCCAGCATTTT CASSLGDRAGQPQHF
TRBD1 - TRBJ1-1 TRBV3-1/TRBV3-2 TGTGCCAGCAGCCGATCGACAGGGGCAGGGACTTTCTTT CASSRSTGAGTFF
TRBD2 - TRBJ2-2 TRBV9 TGTGCCAGCAGCGCGGCCGGACTAGCGGGGAACACCGGGGAGCTGTTTTTT CASSAAGLAGNTGELFF
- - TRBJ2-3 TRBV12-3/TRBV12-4 TGTGCCAGCAGTTATGCGGATACGCAGTATTTT CASSYADTQYF
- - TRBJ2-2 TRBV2 TGTGCCAGCTTAGCGGTCAACACCGGGGAGCTGTTTTTT CASLAVNTGELFF
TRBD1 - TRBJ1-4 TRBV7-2 TGTGCCAGCAGCTTAGTACAGGGGGCTGGAAAACTGTTTTTT CASSLVQGAGKLFF
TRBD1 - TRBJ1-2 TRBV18 TGTGCCAGCTCACACACCACAGGGGACGGCTATGGCTACACCTTC CASSHTTGDGYGYTF
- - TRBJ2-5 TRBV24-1 TGTGCCACCAGTGAAACACAGGGATACCAAGAGACCCAGTACTTC CATSETQGYQETQYF
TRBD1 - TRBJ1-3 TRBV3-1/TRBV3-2 TGTGCCAGCAGCCAACGGGGGACAGGGGGAAACACCATATATTTT CASSQRGTGGNTIYF
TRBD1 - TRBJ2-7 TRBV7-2 TGTGCCAGCAGCATGACAGGGATGGGCTACGAGCAGTACTTC CASSMTGMGYEQYF
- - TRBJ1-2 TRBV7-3 TGTGCCAGCAGCCTGCGACAGGACTATGGCTACACCTTC CASSLRQDYGYTF
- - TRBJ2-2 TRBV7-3 TGTGCCAGCAGCTTGCTAGGCTCGCGGGTCACCGGGGAGCTGTTTTTT CASSLLGSRVTGELFF
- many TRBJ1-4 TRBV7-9 TGTGCCAGCAGTCAACCCTTGGACAGTCGTAATGAAAAACTGTTTTTT CASSQPLDSRNEKLFF
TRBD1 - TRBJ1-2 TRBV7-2 TGTGCCAGCAGCTTAGGGGACAGTAGGGACTATGGCTACACCTTC CASSLGDSRDYGYTF
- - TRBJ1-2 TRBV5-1 TGCGCCAGCAGCTTAGCGGGCGCGGGCTATGGCTACACCTTC CASSLAGAGYGYTF
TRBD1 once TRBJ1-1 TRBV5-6 TGTGCCAGCAGCCCGCTGACAGGGGGGTACACTGAAGCTTTCTTT CASSPLTGGYTEAFF
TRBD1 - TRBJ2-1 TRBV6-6 TGTGCCAGCAGCTGGACAGGGAGGTTCGCCTACAATGAGCAGTTCTTC CASSWTGRFAYNEQFF
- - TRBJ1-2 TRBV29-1 TGCAGCGCTCTGACAGTGAATAGCTATGGCTACACCTTC CSALTVNSYGYTF
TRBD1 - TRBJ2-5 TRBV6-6 TGTGCCAGCAGTTACTCGAGACAGGGTCGGGAGACCCAGTACTTC CASSYSRQGRETQYF
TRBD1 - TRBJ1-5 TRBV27 TGTGCCAGCAGGGAGCAAGGGACAGTCAATCAGCCCCAGCATTTT CASREQGTVNQPQHF
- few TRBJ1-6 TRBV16 TGTGCCAGCAGCCAATATTCGGAAGTGACAGGAAGGACACCCCTCCACTTT CASSQYSEVTGRTPLHF
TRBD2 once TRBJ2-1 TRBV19 TGTGCCAGTATTTCCCAGCGGGGGATTAATGAGCAGTTCTTC CASISQRGINEQFF
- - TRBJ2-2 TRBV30 TGTGCCTGGATGGATCTGATGAAAACAGGAAACACCGGGGAGCTGTTTTTT CAWMDLMKTGNTGELFF